This T cell receptor beta chain is from a study of blood T cell repertoires in COVID-19. Study in general: The analysed material was cDNA or gDNA that came from T cells, B-cell-depleted T cells, or PBMCs.

This CDR3 has 14 amino acids. Germline CDR1 and CDR2: SGHAT and FQNNGV. With 5 bases clipped from V and 11 bases from J, the junction kept 10 bases outside the gene matches. Sequencing was performed with immunoSEQ multiplex PCR; in TCRdb, only in-frame clones are kept and a portion is missing. The sample carries 150,000 to 200,000 clones, 87% recorded once. The chain recombines TRBV11-2 with TRBJ2-2, with 8 bases identical to TRBD1. This clonotype was obtained from a man between 35 and 55 years old with active or convalescent COVID-19. The material sequenced was peripheral blood. CDR3 sequence: CASSPDRGSGELFF. The CDR3 nucleotides read TGTGCCAGCAGCCCAGACAGGGGTTCTGGTGAGCTGTTTTTT.